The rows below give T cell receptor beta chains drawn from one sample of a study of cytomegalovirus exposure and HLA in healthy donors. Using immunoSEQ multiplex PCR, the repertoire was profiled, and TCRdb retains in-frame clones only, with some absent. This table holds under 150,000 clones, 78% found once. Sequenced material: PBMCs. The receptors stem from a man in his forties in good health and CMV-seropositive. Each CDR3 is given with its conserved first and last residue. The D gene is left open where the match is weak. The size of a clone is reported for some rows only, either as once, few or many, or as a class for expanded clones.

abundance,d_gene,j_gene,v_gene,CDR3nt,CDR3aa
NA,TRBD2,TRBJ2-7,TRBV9,TGTGCCAGCAGCGTAGGTAATAGCGGGAGCTCCTACGAGCAGTACTTC,CASSVGNSGSSYEQYF
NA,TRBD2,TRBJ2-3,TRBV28,TGTGCCAGCAGGTCAGCGGGAGGGCGCACAGATACGCAGTATTTT,CASRSAGGRTDTQYF
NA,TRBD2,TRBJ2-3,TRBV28,TGTGCCAGCCCATCCACCCCTAGCGGCCGCACAGATACGCAGTATTTT,CASPSTPSGRTDTQYF
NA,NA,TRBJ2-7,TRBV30,TGTGCCTGGGACTCACCCCGGAAGGGGATCGACTACGAGCAGTACTTC,CAWDSPRKGIDYEQYF
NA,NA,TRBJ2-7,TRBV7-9,TGTGCCAGCACTACAGGGCTGCCGTACGAGCAGTACTTC,CASTTGLPYEQYF
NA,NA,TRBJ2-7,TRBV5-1,TGCGCCAGCAGCTCTATGACTAGAGGGGGGGACGAGCAGTACTTC,CASSSMTRGGDEQYF
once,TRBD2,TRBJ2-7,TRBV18,TGTGCCAGCTCACACTTGACTAGCGGGAATGAGCAGTACTTC,CASSHLTSGNEQYF
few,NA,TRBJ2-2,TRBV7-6,TGTGCCAGCAGCTTGCGGGCAGGGGCATACACCGGGGAGCTGTTTTTT,CASSLRAGAYTGELFF
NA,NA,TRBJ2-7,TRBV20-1,TGCAGTGCAGGGGAGCGGGACGAGCAGTACTTC,CSAGERDEQYF
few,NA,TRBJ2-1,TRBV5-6,TGTGCCAGCACCGGGGGGAGGATACAGGGTAGCTCCTACAATGAGCAGTTCTTC,CASTGGRIQGSSYNEQFF
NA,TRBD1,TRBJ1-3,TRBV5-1,TGCGCCAGCAGCTATGGGACAGATTCAAACACCATATATTTT,CASSYGTDSNTIYF
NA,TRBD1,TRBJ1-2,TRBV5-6,TGTGCCAGCAGCACTGCGCCGGGACAGACATCCTATGGCTACACCTTC,CASSTAPGQTSYGYTF
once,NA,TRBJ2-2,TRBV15,TGTGCCACCAGCAGAGGGCGGGAACGGACCGGGGAGCTGTTTTTT,CATSRGRERTGELFF
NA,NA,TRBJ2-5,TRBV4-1,TGCGCCAGCAGCCGAACAGGGACCCAAGAGACCCAGTACTTC,CASSRTGTQETQYF
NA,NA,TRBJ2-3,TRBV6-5,TGTGCCAGCAAATCCGGTTGGGATACGCAGTATTTT,CASKSGWDTQYF
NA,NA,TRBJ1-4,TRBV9,TGTGCCAGCAGCGTAGAGGGTAGGGGGTCGGAAAAACTGTTTTTT,CASSVEGRGSEKLFF
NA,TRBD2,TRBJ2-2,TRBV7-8,TGTGCCAGCAGCGCGACTAGCGGGAGAATCCCCGGGGAGCTGTTTTTT,CASSATSGRIPGELFF
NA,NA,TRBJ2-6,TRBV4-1,TGCGCCGGCAGCCCGCGAGGGAAGGTAGGGGCCAACGTCCTGACTTTC,CAGSPRGKVGANVLTF
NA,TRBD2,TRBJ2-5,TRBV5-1,TGCGCCAGCAGCATCGGACTAGCGGGATGGGAGACCCAGTACTTC,CASSIGLAGWETQYF
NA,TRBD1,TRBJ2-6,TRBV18,TGTGCCAGCTCACCACTGGGACAGGGGAGTTCTGGGGCCAACGTCCTGACTTTC,CASSPLGQGSSGANVLTF
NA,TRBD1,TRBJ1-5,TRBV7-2,TGTGCCAGCAGCGATTGGGACAGGGGGCGCAATCAGCCCCAGCATTTT,CASSDWDRGRNQPQHF
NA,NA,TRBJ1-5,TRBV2,TGTGCCAGCAAGAAAACAGGGTTTTCAAGCAATCAGCCCCAGCATTTT,CASKKTGFSSNQPQHF
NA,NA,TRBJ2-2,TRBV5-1,TGCGCCAGCAGCCACCGGGAGAACACCGGGGAGCTGTTTTTT,CASSHRENTGELFF
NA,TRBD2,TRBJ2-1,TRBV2,TGTGCGACTAACCGGGACAGGTGGACTAGCGGACTATACAATGAGCAGTTCTTC,CATNRDRWTSGLYNEQFF
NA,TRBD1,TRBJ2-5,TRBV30,TGTGCCTGGAGTGCCGTGGGTCAGGGGGCGAGGGAGACCCAGTACTTC,CAWSAVGQGARETQYF
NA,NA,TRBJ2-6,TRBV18,TGTGCCAGCTCACCGACAGGAGCTGGGGCCAACGTCCTGACTTTC,CASSPTGAGANVLTF
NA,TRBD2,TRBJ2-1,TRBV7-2,TGTGCCAGCAGCTTCCTTAAATTAGCGGGGAGCCTCTACAATGAGCAGTTCTTC,CASSFLKLAGSLYNEQFF
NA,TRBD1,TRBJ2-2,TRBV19,TGTGCCAGTAGTATAGCCCAGGGGGTTGGATACACCGGGGAGCTGTTTTTT,CASSIAQGVGYTGELFF
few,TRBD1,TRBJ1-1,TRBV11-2,TGTGCCAGTGGGACAGGCCCGGGCACTGAAGCTTTCTTT,CASGTGPGTEAFF
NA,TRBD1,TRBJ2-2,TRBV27,TGTGCCAGCAGTTTACAGGCAGGGACAGGGTGGACCGGGGAGCTGTTTTTT,CASSLQAGTGWTGELFF
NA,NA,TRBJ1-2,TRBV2,TGTGCCAGCAGTGATCCAGGGGACTACAATGGTTACACCTTC,CASSDPGDYNGYTF
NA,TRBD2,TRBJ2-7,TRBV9,TGTGCCAGCAGCCCCGGGACTAGCGGGAGTCGCGAGCAGTACTTC,CASSPGTSGSREQYF
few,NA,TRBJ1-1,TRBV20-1,TGCAGTGCTGAAGATCGAGGGGCTTTCTTT,CSAEDRGAFF